The TCR beta chain described here comes from a study of blood T cell repertoires in COVID-19. Whole-study context: Samples came from the United States, Italy and Spain, spanning acute and convalescent COVID-19. PBMCs, B-cell-depleted T cells, or T cells were the source of the cDNA or gDNA that made up the material.

This CDR3 spans 12 amino acids. Trimming left V 6 bases short and J 3 bases short, with 10 bases between. CDR1 is SGHKS, CDR2 YYEKEE, per germline (reference sequence). Per the study methods: It was from reference gene primer amplification that nucleated cell counts were estimated. Profiling relied on immunoSEQ multiplex PCR, and the TCRdb table lists in-frame clones only, not all of them. The V and J calls and clone size are taken from that table; D and trimming were inferred from the DNA. Among around 140,000 clones listed, 75% to 90% were seen once. The material sequenced was peripheral blood. The TCR was taken from a man in his 60s with active or convalescent COVID-19. The rearrangement uses TRBV5-5 and TRBJ2-7, with D uncertain. The CDR3 loop reads CASTETHYEQYF. The CDR3 bases are TGTGCCAGCACGGAGACTCACTACGAGCAGTACTTC.